This T cell receptor beta chain was documented in a study of CD8 T cells in Susac syndrome. Reverse transcription of about 0.5 to 1 ug RNA used random hexamers. Across 54 Vbeta and 13 Jbeta, TCR beta CDR3 was amplified with immunoSEQ multiplex PCR. TCRdb reprocessed the immunoSEQ multiplex PCR reads with MiXCR, giving one entry per CDR3 protein. The sample includes fewer than 350,000 distinct CDR3 sequences, about 92% seen only once; the top ten take about 0.07%. The ends were cut back, 6 bases at V and 5 bases at J, with 22 bases in the middle. CDR1 is MNHNS, CDR2 SASEGT, per germline. CDR3 length equals 16 residues. TCR beta sequences were obtained from blood CD8+ and CD4+ T cells. It was treatment-naive patients with stable or active relapsing-remitting disease who made up the multiple sclerosis controls. Isolation of CD8+ and CD4+ T cells was performed negatively, whereas enrichment of TEMRA cells was done by FACS.

V usage is TRBV6-1 and J usage is TRBJ2-5; D possibly corresponds to TRBD1 (5 bases). This clonotype was obtained from a human donor with multiple sclerosis. The sample consisted of CD4+ T cells from PBMCs. The CDR3 region is CASSPQPFRGGETQYF. CDR3 sequence (DNA): TGTGCCAGCAGCCCCCAGCCGTTTAGGGGTGGGGAGACCCAGTACTTC.